This passage covers 2 T cell receptor beta chains from one sample sequenced in a study of CD8 T cells in Susac syndrome. Random hexamers primed reverse transcription of about 0.5 to 1 ug RNA. TCRdb called the immunoSEQ multiplex PCR reads again in MiXCR, with one record for every CDR3 protein. The sample shows around 130,000 distinct CDR3 sequences, 85% to 95% of them seen only once. The material sequenced was CD4+ T cells from PBMCs. These receptors were obtained from a human donor in good health.

The V gene is TRBV2, the J gene TRBJ1-2; no definite D call. The CDR3 consists of 14 residues. Germline V lookup: CDR1 SNHLY, CDR2 FYNNEI. V was cut by 2 bases and J by 2 bases, with 9 bases left in between. This chain's CDR3 is CASSEYRRNYGYTF. CDR3 DNA: TGTGCCAGCAGTGAATACCGCCGAAACTATGGCTACACCTTC. Filled out from reference TRBV2 and TRBJ1-2, the complete variable domain reads EPEVTQTPSHQVTQMGQEVILRCVPISNHLYFYWYRQILGQKVEFLVSFYNNEISEKSEIFDDQFSVERPDGSNFTLKIRSTKLEDSAMYFCASSEYRRNYGYTFGSGTRLTVV.

DNA of the CDR3: TGTGCCAGCAGCCCCATGGGGACTAGCGGGACTCATGAGCAGTTCTTC. Translated, it gives CASSPMGTSGTHEQFF. V gene TRBV9 combines with J gene TRBJ2-1, with 13 bases matching TRBD2. Germline CDR1 and CDR2: SGDLS and YYNGEE. This CDR3 comprises 16 residues. V shed 4 bases, J shed 8 bases, and the junction held 9 bases outside the gene matches.